This is a list of T cell receptor beta chains from one sample in a study of CD8 T cells in Susac syndrome. One entry per CDR3 protein, called by TCRdb with MiXCR from the immunoSEQ multiplex PCR reads. This sample carries 150,000 to 200,000 distinct CDR3 sequences, roughly 94% of them seen once, and the ten largest clones take around 0.093%. The specimen sequenced was CD4+ T cells from PBMCs. These receptors all stem from a human donor with multiple sclerosis. CDR3s include the opening cysteine and the closing phenylalanine or tryptophan. The D gene is left open where the match is weak. For some rows the clone size is stated as once, few or many, or as a class when expanded; others skip it.

d_call j_call clone_size v_call cdr3_nt cdr3_aa
TRBD2 TRBJ2-2 . TRBV27 TGTGCCAGCAGTTTACTGGTAGCGGGGAACACCGGGGAGCTGTTTTTT CASSLLVAGNTGELFF
TRBD1 TRBJ2-2 once TRBV25-1 TGTGCCAGCAGTCCCAGGGGGCGGGACACCGGGGAGCTGTTTTTT CASSPRGRDTGELFF
. TRBJ2-5 . TRBV28 TGTGCCAGCAGTTCCCCCGGGAAGGCAGAGACCCAGTACTTC CASSSPGKAETQYF
. TRBJ2-3 . TRBV19 TGTGCCAGTAGTATGGGGACTGAGTCCACAGATACGCAGTATTTT CASSMGTESTDTQYF
. TRBJ1-5 . TRBV12-3/TRBV12-4 TGTGCCAGCAGTTTTCTGGTAGGCAATCAGCCCCAGCATTTT CASSFLVGNQPQHF
. TRBJ1-1 . TRBV3-1 TGTGCCAGCAGCCAAGGAGTAGCCGCAGGGGCTTTCTTT CASSQGVAAGAFF
. TRBJ2-1 once TRBV29-1 TGCAGCGTTGAGGCCGACTGGCCTGCCTACAATGAGCAGTTCTTC CSVEADWPAYNEQFF
TRBD1 TRBJ1-2 . TRBV5-1 TGCGCCAGCAGCTTGGGACAGGGGCAGAGGGGCTACACCTTC CASSLGQGQRGYTF
TRBD1 TRBJ2-3 . TRBV19 TGTGCCAGTTCGGACAGGGGCACAGATACGCAGTATTTT CASSDRGTDTQYF
. TRBJ2-2 . TRBV5-1 TGCGCCAGCAGCTTACGGACAGACACCGGGGAGCTGTTTTTT CASSLRTDTGELFF
. TRBJ2-4 . TRBV7-2 TGTGCCAGCAGCCCCTGGGAACAGCCCCTAGCCAAAAACATTCAGTACTTC CASSPWEQPLAKNIQYF
. TRBJ2-3 . TRBV11-2 TGTGCCAGCAGCCCAATCCAACAAAGCACAGATACGCAGTATTTT CASSPIQQSTDTQYF
. TRBJ2-5 . TRBV30 TGTGCCTGGAGCAATGGGGAGACCCAGTACTTC CAWSNGETQYF
TRBD1 TRBJ1-4 . TRBV2 TGTGCCAGCAGTCCAGGGGGCGCGGGGGAAAAACTGTTTTTT CASSPGGAGEKLFF
. TRBJ2-5 . TRBV5-1 TGCGCCAGCAGCTTGGCCGAGTTTGGTGAGACCCAGTACTTC CASSLAEFGETQYF
. TRBJ2-1 . TRBV6-2/TRBV6-3 TGTGCCAGCAGCCCACTCTACAATGAGCAGTTCTTC CASSPLYNEQFF
TRBD1 TRBJ2-7 . TRBV9 TGTGCCAGCAGCTCGGGACAGGGGAATTACTACGAGCAGTACTTC CASSSGQGNYYEQYF
. TRBJ2-1 . TRBV29-1 TGCAGCGCCGACAGGAGCTCCTACAATGAGCAGTTCTTC CSADRSSYNEQFF
. TRBJ1-2 . TRBV30 TGTGCCTGGAGTGGGGGCACCGTCCAGAGAGGGGGCTACACCTTC CAWSGGTVQRGGYTF
. TRBJ2-7 . TRBV23-1 TGCGCCAGCAGTCGCTCGCAGAGCCTCTCCTACGAGCAGTACTTC CASSRSQSLSYEQYF
. TRBJ1-2 . TRBV30 TGTGCCTGGAATGCGGCGGGGGGTTCAGGCTACACCTTC CAWNAAGGSGYTF
TRBD1 TRBJ2-7 . TRBV6-5 TGTGCCAGCAGGCTATACGGGACAGGGGAAGAGCAGTACTTC CASRLYGTGEEQYF
. TRBJ2-4 . TRBV19 TGTGCCAGTAGTAGGGGCGGGAATAGCATTCAGTACTTC CASSRGGNSIQYF
TRBD2 TRBJ2-4 . TRBV20-1 TGCAGTGCAGGGGTAGCGGGAGGGGGAAGGAACATTCAGTACTTC CSAGVAGGGRNIQYF
TRBD2 TRBJ2-7 . TRBV20-1 TGCAGTGCTGGAGGACTAGTCAGGTACGAGCAGTACTTC CSAGGLVRYEQYF
TRBD1 TRBJ2-4 . TRBV28 TGTGCCAGCAGTTTGACAGGGTGGGGAAACATTCAGTACTTC CASSLTGWGNIQYF
TRBD1 TRBJ2-5 . TRBV28 TGTGCCAGCAGTCGGCGACAGGGATCTCAAGAGACCCAGTACTTC CASSRRQGSQETQYF
. TRBJ2-5 . TRBV5-1 TGCGCCAGCAGCTTTTACGGGGAGGAGACCCAGTACTTC CASSFYGEETQYF
TRBD1 TRBJ1-3 . TRBV28 TGTGCCAGCCTCTCCGGGACAGAAGGAAACACCATATATTTT CASLSGTEGNTIYF
. TRBJ2-7 few TRBV28 TGTGCCAGCAGTTTGGACGGAACCTACGAGCAGTACTTC CASSLDGTYEQYF
TRBD1 TRBJ1-6 . TRBV29-1 TGCAGCGCGAGGACAGGCCTGCTGGATAATTCACCCCTCCACTTT CSARTGLLDNSPLHF
TRBD1 TRBJ1-5 . TRBV2 TGTGCCAGCAGTGGGACAGGGCAGGATCAGCCCCAGCATTTT CASSGTGQDQPQHF
TRBD1 TRBJ2-7 . TRBV20-1 TGCAGTGCTAGAGATCCGGGACAGGGGTTCTCCGAGCAGTACTTC CSARDPGQGFSEQYF
. TRBJ1-5 . TRBV19 TGTGCCAGTAGTATAGGAGGAGGAGGGCGGAATCAGCCCCAGCATTTT CASSIGGGGRNQPQHF
TRBD1 TRBJ2-2 . TRBV5-1 TGCGCCAGCAGCCTACGGACAGGGCTGGGCGGGGAGCTGTTTTTT CASSLRTGLGGELFF
. TRBJ1-1 . TRBV7-9 TGTGCCAGCAGTCTAGACATGAACACTGAAGCTTTCTTT CASSLDMNTEAFF
. TRBJ1-4 . TRBV7-9 TGTGCCAGCAGCTTGTCAGCTGGGAATCGGGAAAAACTGTTTTTT CASSLSAGNREKLFF